What follows describes a single T cell receptor (beta chain). Its antigen is as yet unknown. A junction boundary mismatches the germline segment, possibly from a read error. This sample is part of a study of T cells after yellow fever vaccination. Study-level results: Only a small proportion of the clonotypes turned up in both the CD4 and the CD8 compartments, likely arising from convergent recombination. Most primary-vaccination clones recurred post-booster (around 95% CD4, around 88% CD8).

A process of 5'RACE template switching, which added a universal primer site and UMIs, was used to make TCR cDNA. TCRdb passed the 5' RACE reads through MiXCR, listing each CDR3 protein once. This repertoire shows about 260,000 distinct CDR3 sequences, approximately 5.2% found once; its top ten account for roughly 3.3%. Sequences were derived from CD4+ T cells sorted from PBMCs, sampled on the day of the yellow fever booster vaccination. This clonotype was obtained from a man aged 18 to 29 who received the YFV17D yellow fever vaccine.

The CDR3 region is CASRLGADGGGYTF. DNA of the CDR3: TGCGCCAGCAGGTTGGGGGCCGACGGCGGTGGCTACACCTTC. This sequence joins TRBV5-1 and TRBJ1-2, with D possibly matching TRBD1 (6 bases). The CDR3 has 14 residues. Germline V gene data show CDR1 as SGHRS and CDR2 as YFSETQ.